This T cell receptor (beta chain) came from a study of yellow fever vaccine responses in identical twins. In regard to this clonotype: Its antigen is still unknown.

Study-wide points: The T cell response to vaccination in identical twins was reportedly partly convergent and partly personalized.

TCRdb used MiXCR to reprocess the RT-PCR reads, holding one entry per CDR3 protein. The sample lists approximately 9,600 distinct CDR3 sequences; over 65% were seen once. The CDR3 length is 14 residues. V was shortened by 3 bases and J by 4 bases, with 12 bases between the two germline ends. Germline values: CDR1 MDHEN, CDR2 SYDVKM. The material was T cells from blood (PBMCs), unsorted or a sorted subset (not recorded which), obtained before or after yellow fever vaccination (not recorded which). The gene calls are TRBV28 and TRBJ2-5, with D tentatively TRBD2 (5 bases). The receptor was isolated from a woman between 18 and 29 years old who received the yellow fever vaccine. The CDR3 region has the DNA TGTGCCAGCAGTTTCTCGGGGTCTAGAGAGACCCAGTACTTC. Its translation: CASSFSGSRETQYF.